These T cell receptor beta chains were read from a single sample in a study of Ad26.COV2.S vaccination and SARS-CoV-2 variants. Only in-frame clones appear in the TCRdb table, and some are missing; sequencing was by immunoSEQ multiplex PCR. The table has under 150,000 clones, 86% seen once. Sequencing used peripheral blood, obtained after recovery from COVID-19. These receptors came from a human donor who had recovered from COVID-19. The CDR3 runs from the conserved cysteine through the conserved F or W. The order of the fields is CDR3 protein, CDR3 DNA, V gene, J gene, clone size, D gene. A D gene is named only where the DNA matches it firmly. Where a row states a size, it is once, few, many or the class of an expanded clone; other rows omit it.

CDR3aa: CASSYSNSRNYGYTF
CDR3nt: TGTGCCAGCAGTTACAGTAACAGTAGGAACTATGGCTACACCTTC
v_gene: TRBV6-6
j_gene: TRBJ1-2
abundance: few
d_gene: .

CDR3aa: CASRSGNTEAFF
CDR3nt: TGTGCCAGCAGATCCGGGAACACTGAAGCTTTCTTT
v_gene: TRBV27
j_gene: TRBJ1-1
abundance: .
d_gene: .

CDR3aa: CASSIVLAGELFF
CDR3nt: TGTGCCAGTAGTATAGTACTAGCCGGGGAGCTGTTTTTT
v_gene: TRBV19
j_gene: TRBJ2-2
abundance: .
d_gene: .

CDR3aa: CSPYRDGYGYTF
CDR3nt: TGCAGCCCTTACCGGGACGGCTACGGCTACACCTTC
v_gene: TRBV29-1
j_gene: TRBJ1-2
abundance: .
d_gene: .

CDR3aa: CASSVSMNTEAFF
CDR3nt: TGTGCCAGTAGTGTATCAATGAACACTGAAGCTTTCTTT
v_gene: TRBV19
j_gene: TRBJ1-1
abundance: .
d_gene: .

CDR3aa: CASVARRSYEQYF
CDR3nt: TGTGCCAGCGTGGCTAGACGGTCCTACGAGCAGTACTTC
v_gene: TRBV2
j_gene: TRBJ2-7
abundance: .
d_gene: .

CDR3aa: CSEVGVNTEAFF
CDR3nt: TGCAGCGAGGTAGGGGTGAACACTGAAGCTTTCTTT
v_gene: TRBV29-1
j_gene: TRBJ1-1
abundance: once
d_gene: .

CDR3aa: CASTTMQGGGNTIYF
CDR3nt: TGTGCCAGCACCACAATGCAGGGGGGCGGAAACACCATATATTTT
v_gene: TRBV28
j_gene: TRBJ1-3
abundance: .
d_gene: TRBD1

CDR3aa: CASSQEHQGFMNTEAFF
CDR3nt: TGCGCCAGCAGCCAAGAACATCAGGGGTTTATGAACACTGAAGCTTTCTTT
v_gene: TRBV4-1
j_gene: TRBJ1-1
abundance: .
d_gene: .

CDR3aa: CASSFGTANTEAFF
CDR3nt: TGTGCCAGTAGTTTCGGGACAGCTAACACTGAAGCTTTCTTT
v_gene: TRBV19
j_gene: TRBJ1-1
abundance: .
d_gene: TRBD1

CDR3aa: CASSSVGASYEQYF
CDR3nt: TGCGCCAGCAGCTCCGTAGGTGCCTCCTACGAGCAGTACTTC
v_gene: TRBV5-1
j_gene: TRBJ2-7
abundance: .
d_gene: .

CDR3aa: CASSQDPGEDTGELFF
CDR3nt: TGCGCCAGCAGCCAAGATCCAGGGGAGGACACCGGGGAGCTGTTTTTT
v_gene: TRBV4-1
j_gene: TRBJ2-2
abundance: .
d_gene: .

CDR3aa: CASSQDWGRETGELFF
CDR3nt: TGCGCCAGCAGCCAAGATTGGGGCAGGGAGACCGGGGAGCTGTTTTTT
v_gene: TRBV4-3
j_gene: TRBJ2-2
abundance: .
d_gene: .

CDR3aa: CATSDQGQGEETQYF
CDR3nt: TGTGCCACCAGTGATCAGGGACAGGGAGAAGAGACCCAGTACTTC
v_gene: TRBV24-1
j_gene: TRBJ2-5
abundance: once
d_gene: TRBD1

CDR3aa: CASSLFGQRNEQYF
CDR3nt: TGTGCCAGCAGCTTATTTGGACAGAGAAACGAGCAGTACTTC
v_gene: TRBV28
j_gene: TRBJ2-7
abundance: .
d_gene: .

CDR3aa: CASGRTGRVEKLFF
CDR3nt: TGTGCCAGCGGAAGGACAGGGCGAGTTGAAAAACTGTTTTTT
v_gene: TRBV2
j_gene: TRBJ1-4
abundance: .
d_gene: TRBD1

CDR3aa: CATSSPRGRYGYTF
CDR3nt: TGTGCCACCAGCAGCCCCCGGGGGAGGTATGGCTACACCTTC
v_gene: TRBV15
j_gene: TRBJ1-2
abundance: .
d_gene: .

CDR3aa: CASSLAGGPTGELFF
CDR3nt: TGTGCCAGCAGCTTAGCGGGGGGGCCGACCGGGGAGCTGTTTTTT
v_gene: TRBV7-9
j_gene: TRBJ2-2
abundance: .
d_gene: .

CDR3aa: CASSPQGPNEKLFF
CDR3nt: TGTGCCAGCTCACCCCAGGGGCCTAATGAAAAACTGTTTTTT
v_gene: TRBV18
j_gene: TRBJ1-4
abundance: .
d_gene: .

CDR3aa: CASSTRDRGLNEQFF
CDR3nt: TGTGCCAGCAGCACCAGGGACAGGGGGCTCAATGAGCAGTTCTTC
v_gene: TRBV5-4
j_gene: TRBJ2-1
abundance: .
d_gene: TRBD1

CDR3aa: CASSLVGTGEETQYF
CDR3nt: TGTGCCAGCAGCTTGGTTGGTACAGGGGAAGAGACCCAGTACTTC
v_gene: TRBV5-6
j_gene: TRBJ2-5
abundance: .
d_gene: TRBD1

CDR3aa: CAWSALAGTQETQYF
CDR3nt: TGTGCCTGGAGTGCACTAGCGGGGACCCAAGAGACCCAGTACTTC
v_gene: TRBV30
j_gene: TRBJ2-5
abundance: .
d_gene: TRBD2

CDR3aa: CASSQDSRTGGTPDTQYF
CDR3nt: TGCGCCAGCAGCCAAGATTCCCGGACAGGCGGGACACCAGATACGCAGTATTTT
v_gene: TRBV4-3
j_gene: TRBJ2-3
abundance: .
d_gene: .

CDR3aa: CAWSGGVYQPQHF
CDR3nt: TGTGCCTGGAGTGGGGGGGTGTATCAGCCCCAGCATTTT
v_gene: TRBV30
j_gene: TRBJ1-5
abundance: .
d_gene: .

CDR3aa: CAWSRRTGDTGELFF
CDR3nt: TGTGCCTGGAGTCGACGGACAGGGGACACCGGGGAGCTGTTTTTT
v_gene: TRBV30
j_gene: TRBJ2-2
abundance: .
d_gene: TRBD1

CDR3aa: CASSIGTVNTEAFF
CDR3nt: TGTGCCAGTAGTATAGGAACGGTGAACACTGAAGCTTTCTTT
v_gene: TRBV19
j_gene: TRBJ1-1
abundance: .
d_gene: .

CDR3aa: CASSLETGSYNEQFF
CDR3nt: TGTGCCAGCAGCTTAGAGACAGGGTCCTACAATGAGCAGTTCTTC
v_gene: TRBV7-6
j_gene: TRBJ2-1
abundance: .
d_gene: TRBD1

CDR3aa: CASSELSNEQYF
CDR3nt: TGTGCCAGCAGTGAATTGAGTAACGAGCAGTACTTC
v_gene: TRBV2
j_gene: TRBJ2-7
abundance: once
d_gene: .

CDR3aa: CASSPSSNQPQHF
CDR3nt: TGTGCCAGCAGCCCCAGTAGCAATCAGCCCCAGCATTTT
v_gene: TRBV6-5
j_gene: TRBJ1-5
abundance: .
d_gene: .

CDR3aa: CASSMGGGEQYF
CDR3nt: TGTGCCAGTAGTATGGGAGGGGGAGAGCAGTACTTC
v_gene: TRBV19
j_gene: TRBJ2-7
abundance: .
d_gene: .

CDR3aa: CASSPPYNTEAFF
CDR3nt: TGCGCCAGCAGCCCCCCCTATAACACTGAAGCTTTCTTT
v_gene: TRBV5-1
j_gene: TRBJ1-1
abundance: .
d_gene: .

CDR3aa: CASSKLADENTGELFF
CDR3nt: TGTGCCAGCAGCAAACTAGCGGACGAGAACACCGGGGAGCTGTTTTTT
v_gene: TRBV3-1/TRBV3-2
j_gene: TRBJ2-2
abundance: .
d_gene: TRBD2

CDR3aa: CASAGGGNEQFF
CDR3nt: TGTGCCAGCGCGGGGGGAGGAAATGAGCAGTTCTTC
v_gene: TRBV2
j_gene: TRBJ2-1
abundance: once
d_gene: TRBD2

CDR3aa: CASRAVSYNEQFF
CDR3nt: TGTGCCAGTCGAGCGGTGTCCTACAATGAGCAGTTCTTC
v_gene: TRBV19
j_gene: TRBJ2-1
abundance: .
d_gene: .

CDR3aa: CASSPSRGSSYNEQFF
CDR3nt: TGTGCCAGCTCACCCTCCCGCGGCAGTTCCTACAATGAGCAGTTCTTC
v_gene: TRBV18
j_gene: TRBJ2-1
abundance: .
d_gene: .

CDR3aa: CASSQDKLDTYEQYF
CDR3nt: TGCGCCAGCAGCCAAGATAAGCTCGATACCTACGAGCAGTACTTC
v_gene: TRBV4-1
j_gene: TRBJ2-7
abundance: .
d_gene: .

CDR3aa: CASSYAGQGYEQYF
CDR3nt: TGTGCCAGCAGTTACGCGGGACAGGGCTACGAGCAGTACTTC
v_gene: TRBV6-6
j_gene: TRBJ2-7
abundance: .
d_gene: TRBD1

CDR3aa: CASSIERTNEKLFF
CDR3nt: TGTGCCAGTAGTATAGAAAGAACTAATGAAAAACTGTTTTTT
v_gene: TRBV19
j_gene: TRBJ1-4
abundance: .
d_gene: .

CDR3aa: CASSETVINSPLHF
CDR3nt: TGTGCCAGCAGTGAGACGGTGATTAATTCACCCCTCCACTTT
v_gene: TRBV25-1
j_gene: TRBJ1-6
abundance: .
d_gene: .

CDR3aa: CSVEEDPRWGGGYTF
CDR3nt: TGCAGCGTTGAAGAGGACCCGCGGTGGGGGGGTGGCTACACCTTC
v_gene: TRBV29-1
j_gene: TRBJ1-2
abundance: .
d_gene: .

CDR3aa: CASSSTRTRGGYTF
CDR3nt: TGTGCCAGCAGTTCAACCCGGACCCGGGGTGGCTACACCTTC
v_gene: TRBV6-5
j_gene: TRBJ1-2
abundance: .
d_gene: .

CDR3aa: CASKRTGTNTEAFF
CDR3nt: TGTGCCAGCAAGAGGACAGGGACGAACACTGAAGCTTTCTTT
v_gene: TRBV7-9
j_gene: TRBJ1-1
abundance: .
d_gene: TRBD1

CDR3aa: CASSLGDRGYEQYF
CDR3nt: TGTGCCAGCAGCTTAGGGGACAGGGGGTACGAGCAGTACTTC
v_gene: TRBV7-9
j_gene: TRBJ2-7
abundance: .
d_gene: TRBD1

CDR3aa: CASSGGGENTGELFF
CDR3nt: TGCGCCAGCAGCGGAGGGGGTGAGAACACCGGGGAGCTGTTTTTT
v_gene: TRBV4-3
j_gene: TRBJ2-2
abundance: .
d_gene: .

CDR3aa: CASNGTAVYGYTF
CDR3nt: TGCGCCAGCAACGGGACAGCAGTCTATGGCTACACCTTC
v_gene: TRBV4-3
j_gene: TRBJ1-2
abundance: .
d_gene: TRBD1

CDR3aa: CASSMKGENYEQYF
CDR3nt: TGTGCCAGCAGCATGAAGGGGGAGAACTACGAGCAGTACTTC
v_gene: TRBV5-6
j_gene: TRBJ2-7
abundance: .
d_gene: .

CDR3aa: CASTDRETGIHEQYF
CDR3nt: TGCGCCAGCACGGACAGGGAGACAGGGATACACGAGCAGTACTTC
v_gene: TRBV5-1
j_gene: TRBJ2-7
abundance: .
d_gene: TRBD1

CDR3aa: CASSKQGYEQYF
CDR3nt: TGTGCCAGCAGTAAACAGGGCTACGAGCAGTACTTC
v_gene: TRBV5-6
j_gene: TRBJ2-7
abundance: .
d_gene: .

CDR3aa: CSARIGGGYTF
CDR3nt: TGCAGTGCTAGAATTGGGGGCGGCTACACCTTC
v_gene: TRBV20-1
j_gene: TRBJ1-2
abundance: .
d_gene: .

CDR3aa: CASSQGGGGTDTQYF
CDR3nt: TGTGCCAGCTCCCAGGGAGGGGGAGGTACAGATACGCAGTATTTT
v_gene: TRBV7-2
j_gene: TRBJ2-3
abundance: .
d_gene: .